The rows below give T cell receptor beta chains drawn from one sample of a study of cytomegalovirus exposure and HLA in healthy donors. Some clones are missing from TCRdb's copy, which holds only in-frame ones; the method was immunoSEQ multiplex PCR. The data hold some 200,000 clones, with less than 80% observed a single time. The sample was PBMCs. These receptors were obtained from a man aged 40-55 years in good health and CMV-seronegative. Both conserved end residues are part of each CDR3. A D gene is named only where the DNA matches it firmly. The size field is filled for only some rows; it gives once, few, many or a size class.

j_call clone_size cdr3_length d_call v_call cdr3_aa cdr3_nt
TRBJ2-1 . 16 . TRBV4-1 CASSQDPGGALREQFF TGCGCCAGCAGCCAAGATCCGGGGGGCGCCCTTAGAGAGCAGTTCTTC
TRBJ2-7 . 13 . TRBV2 CASIGGARYEQYF TGTGCCAGCATAGGGGGGGCGCGTTACGAGCAGTACTTC
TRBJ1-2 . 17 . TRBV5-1 CASSLGAETPPRHGYTF TGCGCCAGCAGCTTGGGTGCCGAGACTCCCCCAAGGCATGGCTACACCTTC
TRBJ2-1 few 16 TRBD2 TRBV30 CAWSKGLAGIYNEQFF TGTGCCTGGAGTAAAGGCCTAGCGGGAATCTACAATGAGCAGTTCTTC
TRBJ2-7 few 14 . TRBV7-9 CASSLGQGTYEQYF TGTGCCAGCAGCTTAGGTCAGGGTACTTACGAGCAGTACTTC
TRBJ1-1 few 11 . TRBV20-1 CSAGWEGEAFF TGCAGTGCTGGCTGGGAGGGTGAAGCTTTCTTT
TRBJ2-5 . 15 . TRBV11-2 CASSLDALALETQYF TGTGCCAGCAGCTTAGATGCTCTAGCGTTGGAGACCCAGTACTTC
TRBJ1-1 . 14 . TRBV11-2 CASSSTMGGNEAFF TGTGCCAGCAGCTCCACCATGGGAGGGAATGAAGCTTTCTTT
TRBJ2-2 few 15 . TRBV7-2 CASSLVRGSTGELFF TGTGCCAGCAGCTTAGTTCGGGGGAGCACCGGGGAGCTGTTTTTT
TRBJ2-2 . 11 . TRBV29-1 CSATVGGELFF TGCAGCGCGACAGTGGGCGGGGAGCTGTTTTTT
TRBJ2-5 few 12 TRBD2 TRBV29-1 CSVGASGETQYF TGCAGCGTTGGGGCTAGCGGGGAGACCCAGTACTTC
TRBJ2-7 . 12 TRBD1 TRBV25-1 CASMGQTYEQYF TGTGCCAGCATGGGACAGACCTACGAGCAGTACTTC
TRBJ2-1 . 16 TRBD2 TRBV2 CASSGFKKREGNEQFF TGTGCCAGCAGTGGGTTTAAGAAGCGGGAGGGTAATGAGCAGTTCTTC
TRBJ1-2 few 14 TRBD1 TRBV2 CASRFRRDSYGYTF TGTGCCAGCAGGTTCCGGCGGGACAGCTATGGCTACACCTTC
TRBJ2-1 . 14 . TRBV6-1 CASSYPVEDNEQFF TGTGCCAGCAGTTATCCGGTTGAAGACAATGAGCAGTTCTTC
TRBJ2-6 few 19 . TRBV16 CASSQTAVGVLGGANVLTF TGTGCCAGCAGCCAAACCGCCGTCGGGGTCCTTGGTGGGGCCAACGTCCTGACTTTC
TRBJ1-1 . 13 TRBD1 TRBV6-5 CASSAPGTGQTFF TGTGCCAGCAGTGCTCCCGGGACAGGGCAGACTTTCTTT
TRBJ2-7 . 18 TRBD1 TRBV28 CASKNSNFRDSSSYEQYF TGTGCCAGCAAAAACTCTAACTTCCGGGACAGTAGCTCCTACGAGCAGTACTTC
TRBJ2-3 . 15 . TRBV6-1 CATKGGGSYTDTQYF TGTGCCACCAAAGGTGGCGGGTCATACACAGATACGCAGTATTTT
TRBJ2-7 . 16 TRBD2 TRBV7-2 CASSLLAGGPIVEQYF TGTGCCAGCAGCCTACTAGCGGGAGGGCCTATAGTCGAGCAGTACTTC
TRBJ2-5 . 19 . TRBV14 CASSQDRGSALGDQETQYF TGTGCCAGCAGCCAAGATCGGGGTAGCGCCTTAGGAGACCAAGAGACCCAGTACTTC
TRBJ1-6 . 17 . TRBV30 CAWSVGIGSSYNSPLHF TGTGCCTGGAGTGTAGGTATAGGGAGCTCCTATAATTCACCCCTCCACTTT
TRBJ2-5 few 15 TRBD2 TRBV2 CASSAFGGGLETQYF TGTGCCAGCAGTGCCTTCGGGGGGGGCTTGGAGACCCAGTACTTC
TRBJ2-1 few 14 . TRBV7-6 CASSLGLNQGEQFF TGTGCCAGCAGCCTGGGACTAAACCAGGGGGAGCAGTTCTTC
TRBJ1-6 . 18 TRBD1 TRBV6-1 CASSDGGTGGTYNSPLHF TGTGCCAGCAGTGACGGGGGGACAGGGGGCACCTATAATTCACCCCTCCACTTT
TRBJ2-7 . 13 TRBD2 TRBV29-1 CSVGLAETYEQYF TGCAGCGTAGGACTAGCGGAGACCTACGAGCAGTACTTC
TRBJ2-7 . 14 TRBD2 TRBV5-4 CASSRTSGSSEQYF TGTGCCAGCAGCCGGACTAGCGGTTCCAGCGAGCAGTACTTC
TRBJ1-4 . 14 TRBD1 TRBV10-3 CAISSTGGYEKLFF TGTGCCATCAGTTCGACAGGGGGGTATGAAAAACTGTTTTTT
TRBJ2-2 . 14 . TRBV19 CASTLRQHTGELFF TGTGCCAGTACCCTCCGACAGCACACCGGGGAGCTGTTTTTT